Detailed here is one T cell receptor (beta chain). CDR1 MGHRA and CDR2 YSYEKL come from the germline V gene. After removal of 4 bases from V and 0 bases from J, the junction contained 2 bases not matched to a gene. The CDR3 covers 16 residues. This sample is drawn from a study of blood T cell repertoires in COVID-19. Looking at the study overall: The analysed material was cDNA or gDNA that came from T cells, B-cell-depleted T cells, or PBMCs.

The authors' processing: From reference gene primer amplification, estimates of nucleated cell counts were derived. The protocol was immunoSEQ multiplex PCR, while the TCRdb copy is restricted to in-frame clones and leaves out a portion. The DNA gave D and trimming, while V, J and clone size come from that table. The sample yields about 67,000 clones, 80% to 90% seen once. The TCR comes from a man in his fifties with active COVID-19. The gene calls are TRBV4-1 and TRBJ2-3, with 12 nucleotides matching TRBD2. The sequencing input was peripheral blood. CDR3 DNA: TGCGCCAGCAGCCGGCTAGCGGGAGGGAGCACAGATACGCAGTATTTT. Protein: CASSRLAGGSTDTQYF.